This paragraph reports one T cell receptor beta chain. Antigen specificity is unknown. This record belongs to a study of somatic mutations in cytotoxic T cells in rheumatoid arthritis. Study-wide background: Each patient's diagnosis was followed right away by a blood draw (about 30 ml EDTA), before any treatment. Study-wide results and limits: Rheumatoid arthritis patients and age-matched healthy controls showed no significant difference in CD8+ T-cell clonality. Unlike healthy controls, rheumatoid arthritis patients had CD8+ clonality that increased with age.

V was cut by 6 bases and J by 1 base, with 9 bases left in between. This CDR3 has 14 residues. Germline V gene sequence: CDR1 MDHEN, CDR2 SYDVKM. Measured with immunoSEQ multiplex PCR; TCRdb has only the in-frame clones, and not every one. The sample has around 9,000 clones, 60% to 80% seen once; the top ten hold roughly two fifths. Source material: CD8+ T cells sorted from blood. The chain is built from TRBV28 and TRBJ2-2; D is unresolved. This TCR was sampled from an adult with rheumatoid arthritis. CDR3: CASRRHQNTGELFF. CDR3 nucleotides: TGTGCCAGCAGAAGACATCAGAACACCGGGGAGCTGTTTTTT.